Described below is a single T cell receptor (beta chain) sequence and its context. The sample is drawn from a study of blood T cell repertoires in COVID-19. Across the whole study: In each case, the material was cDNA or gDNA derived from T cells, B-cell-depleted T cells, or PBMCs.

From germline, CDR1 is MNHNS and CDR2 SASEGT. This CDR3 contains 14 residues. Trimming took 6 bases from V and 3 from J; bases not matched to a gene: 3. This table comes from immunoSEQ multiplex PCR, and its TCRdb copy is limited to in-frame clones, with some not included. The sample holds 210,000 or so clones, just under 80% seen once. Sequencing was done on a sample of peripheral blood. V usage is TRBV6-1 and J usage is TRBJ1-5; 9 bases agree with TRBD1. The receptor comes from a woman of 80 years or more with active or convalescent COVID-19. The DNA for the CDR3 is TGTGCCAGCAGCTGGACAGGGGTCAATCAGCCCCAGCATTTT. This sequence encodes CASSWTGVNQPQHF.